This T cell receptor beta chain was observed in a study of shared T cell receptors in the human thymus. Some clones are missing from TCRdb's copy, which holds only in-frame ones; the method was immunoSEQ multiplex PCR. The sample has approximately 760,000 clones, over 75% seen once. The CDR3 extends over 18 amino acids. In germline, CDR1 is LNHDA, CDR2 SQIVND (reference sequence). V was pared by 5 bases and J by 5 bases, with 16 bases of the junction left unmatched. These data were also filed under a second study, of human thymus T cells. This second study says: Resections removed during corrective heart surgery provided the thymus tissue used.

This receptor was obtained from a girl in the first two years of life with a congenital heart defect. Sequencing used thymocytes. The chain couples TRBV19 to TRBJ2-2, with 8 bases identical to TRBD2. CDR3 protein: CASSRSTTDGGGTGELFF. The CDR3 DNA sequence: TGTGCCAGTAGTCGTTCCACCACCGACGGGGGGGGAACCGGGGAGCTGTTTTTT.